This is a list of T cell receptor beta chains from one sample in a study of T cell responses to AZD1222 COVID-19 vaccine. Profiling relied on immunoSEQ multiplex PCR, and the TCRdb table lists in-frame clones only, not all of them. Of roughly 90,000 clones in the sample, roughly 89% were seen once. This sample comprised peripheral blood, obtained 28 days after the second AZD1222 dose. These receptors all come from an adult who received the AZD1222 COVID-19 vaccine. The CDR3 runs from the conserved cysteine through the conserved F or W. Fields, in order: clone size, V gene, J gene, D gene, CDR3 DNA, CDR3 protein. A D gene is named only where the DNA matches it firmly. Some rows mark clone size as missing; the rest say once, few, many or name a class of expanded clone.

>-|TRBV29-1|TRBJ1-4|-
TGCAGCGTTGCGGACACCGGGACCACTAATGAAAAACTGTTTTTT
CSVADTGTTNEKLFF
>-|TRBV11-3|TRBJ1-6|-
TGTGCCAGCAGCTTAACCTCGAGCTCCTATAATTCACCCCTCCACTTT
CASSLTSSSYNSPLHF
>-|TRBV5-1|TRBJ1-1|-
TGCGCCAGCAGCTTGGTTGGGGCGTTGAACACTGAAGCTTTCTTT
CASSLVGALNTEAFF
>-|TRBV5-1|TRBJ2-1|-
TGCGCCAGCAGCCCGGACAGAAGCTCCTACAATGAGCAGTTCTTC
CASSPDRSSYNEQFF
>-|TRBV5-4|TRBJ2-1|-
TGTGCCAGCAGCTTGGTGGGCCACATAAACAATGAGCAGTTCTTC
CASSLVGHINNEQFF
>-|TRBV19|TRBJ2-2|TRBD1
TGTGCCAGTAGTATTAGGGACAGTTACACCGGGGAGCTGTTTTTT
CASSIRDSYTGELFF
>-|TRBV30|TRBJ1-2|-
TGTGCCTGGAGCAGTCAGGTGCAAGGCTACACCTTC
CAWSSQVQGYTF
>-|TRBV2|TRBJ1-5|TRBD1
TGTGCCAGCAGCCTGACAGGGAGGTACAATCAGCCCCAGCATTTT
CASSLTGRYNQPQHF
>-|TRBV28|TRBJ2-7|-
TGTGCCAGCAGTTTTTCGCGTAAATGGGGTTATGAGCAGTACTTC
CASSFSRKWGYEQYF
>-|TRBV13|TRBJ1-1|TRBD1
TGTGCCAGCAGCCCCCGGGACAGGGCGGAAGCTTTCTTT
CASSPRDRAEAFF
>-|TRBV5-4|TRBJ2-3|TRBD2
TGTGCCAGCAGCTTCCGGACTAGCGGGGCAGATACGCAGTATTTT
CASSFRTSGADTQYF
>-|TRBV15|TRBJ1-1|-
TGTGCCACCAGCAGAGATAAGGGGTCGGGTGAAGCTTTCTTT
CATSRDKGSGEAFF
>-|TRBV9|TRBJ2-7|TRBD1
TGTGCCAGCAGCGATCGGGACAGGACTTACGAGCAGTACTTC
CASSDRDRTYEQYF
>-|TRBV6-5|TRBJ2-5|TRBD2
TGTGCCAGCAGTAAGGGACTAGCGGGGTTAGAGACCCAGTACTTC
CASSKGLAGLETQYF
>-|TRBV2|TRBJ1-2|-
TGTGCCAGCAGGGCATCACAGGTCAACTATGGCTACACCTTC
CASRASQVNYGYTF
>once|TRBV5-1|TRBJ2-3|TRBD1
TGCGCCAGCAGCTTGGTTGGACAGGGAGTTGGAGATACGCAGTATTTT
CASSLVGQGVGDTQYF
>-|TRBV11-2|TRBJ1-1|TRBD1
TGTGCCAGCAGCTTAGATCGAAGCCGGGACAGGGGGGACAACACTGAAGCTTTCTTT
CASSLDRSRDRGDNTEAFF
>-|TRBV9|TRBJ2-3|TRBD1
TGTGCCAGCAGCGGACCGAGGACAGGCCCTGGGACAGATACGCAGTATTTT
CASSGPRTGPGTDTQYF
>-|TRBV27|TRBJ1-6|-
TGTGCCAGCAGTTTAACCGGGTCACCCCTCCACTTT
CASSLTGSPLHF
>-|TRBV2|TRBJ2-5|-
TGTGCCAGCAGAGGGTGGGGGGAGACCCAGTACTTC
CASRGWGETQYF
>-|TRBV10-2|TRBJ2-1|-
TGCGCCAGCAGGCCTGATGGGACCGCGGGACAAAGTCAGTTCTTC
CASRPDGTAGQSQFF
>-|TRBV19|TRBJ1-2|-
TGTGCCAGTAGTATCCTGGACAGTTGGGTCCTCTATGGCTACACCTTC
CASSILDSWVLYGYTF
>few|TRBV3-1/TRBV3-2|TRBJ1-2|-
TGTGCCAGCAGCCAAGAGGGTTATGGCTACACCTTC
CASSQEGYGYTF
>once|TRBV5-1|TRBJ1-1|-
TGCGCCAGCAGCTTGGTGACAGTAAACACTGAAGCTTTCTTT
CASSLVTVNTEAFF
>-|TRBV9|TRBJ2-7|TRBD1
TGTGCCAGCAGCGTAGACCAGGACAGGGGCGAGCAGTACTTC
CASSVDQDRGEQYF
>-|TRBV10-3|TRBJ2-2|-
TGTGCCATCACCCCGGACAGCCGTACCGGGGAGCTGTTTTTT
CAITPDSRTGELFF
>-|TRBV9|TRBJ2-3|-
TGTGCCAGCAGCCGCAAGGGGGGCACAGATACGCAGTATTTT
CASSRKGGTDTQYF
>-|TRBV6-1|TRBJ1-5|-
TGTGCCAGCAGTGACCGGACCTGGACGGAACGAGGGAATCAGCCCCAGCATTTT
CASSDRTWTERGNQPQHF
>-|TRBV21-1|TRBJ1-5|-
TGTGCCAGCAGCAAAATCGGGGGCTCGGGAAACAATCAGCCCCAGCATTTT
CASSKIGGSGNNQPQHF
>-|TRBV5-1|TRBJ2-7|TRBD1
TGCGCCAGCAGCTTAGCGCCGGGACAGGGCTACGAGCAGTACTTC
CASSLAPGQGYEQYF
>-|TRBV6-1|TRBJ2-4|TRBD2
TGTGCCAGCAGTGAAGCGGGGGGGAAGGGGAACATTCAGTACTTC
CASSEAGGKGNIQYF
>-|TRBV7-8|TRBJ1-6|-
TGTGCCAGCAGCTTTGACAAGCTAATTTCCCAGCTCCACTTT
CASSFDKLISQLHF
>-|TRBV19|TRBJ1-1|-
TGTGCCAGTGCGACGGGTAGGGGCACTGAAGCTTTCTTT
CASATGRGTEAFF
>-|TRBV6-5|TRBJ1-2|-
TGTGCCAGCAGTTACTCCAGCTACTATGGCTACACCTTC
CASSYSSYYGYTF
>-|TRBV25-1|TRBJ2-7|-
TGTGCCAGCAGTGCTCGCTACCACGGGGAGCAGTACTTC
CASSARYHGEQYF
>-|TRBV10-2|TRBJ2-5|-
TGCGCCAGCAGTGACAGGCGCGGGCCGTACCAAGAGACCCAGTACTTC
CASSDRRGPYQETQYF
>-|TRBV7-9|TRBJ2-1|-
TGTGCCAGCAGCTTAGTTCGGGGGTCCCACAATGAGCAGTTCTTC
CASSLVRGSHNEQFF
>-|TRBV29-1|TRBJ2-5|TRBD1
TGCAGCGTTTTTCAGGGGGCGGAGACCCAGTACTTC
CSVFQGAETQYF
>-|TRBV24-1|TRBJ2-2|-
TGTGCCACCAACCTTGAGGACGCCGGGGAGCTGTTTTTT
CATNLEDAGELFF
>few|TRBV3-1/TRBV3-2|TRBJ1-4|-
TGTGCCAGCAGCCAAGTGGGGCTCACTAATGAAAAACTGTTTTTT
CASSQVGLTNEKLFF